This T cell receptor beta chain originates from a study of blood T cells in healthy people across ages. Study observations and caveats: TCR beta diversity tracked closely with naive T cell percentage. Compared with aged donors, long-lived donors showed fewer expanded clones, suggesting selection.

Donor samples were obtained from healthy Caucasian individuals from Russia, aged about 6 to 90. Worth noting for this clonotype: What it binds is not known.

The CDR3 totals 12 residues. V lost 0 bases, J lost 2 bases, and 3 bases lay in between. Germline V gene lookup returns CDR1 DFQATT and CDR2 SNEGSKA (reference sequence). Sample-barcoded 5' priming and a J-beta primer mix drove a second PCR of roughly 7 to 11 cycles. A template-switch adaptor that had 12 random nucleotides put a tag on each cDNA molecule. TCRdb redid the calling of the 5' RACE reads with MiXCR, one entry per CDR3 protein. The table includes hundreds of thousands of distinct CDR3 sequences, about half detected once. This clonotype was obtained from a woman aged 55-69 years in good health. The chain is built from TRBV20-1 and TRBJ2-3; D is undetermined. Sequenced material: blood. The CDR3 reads CSARDPTDTQYF. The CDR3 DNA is TGCAGTGCTAGAGATCCCACAGATACGCAGTATTTT.